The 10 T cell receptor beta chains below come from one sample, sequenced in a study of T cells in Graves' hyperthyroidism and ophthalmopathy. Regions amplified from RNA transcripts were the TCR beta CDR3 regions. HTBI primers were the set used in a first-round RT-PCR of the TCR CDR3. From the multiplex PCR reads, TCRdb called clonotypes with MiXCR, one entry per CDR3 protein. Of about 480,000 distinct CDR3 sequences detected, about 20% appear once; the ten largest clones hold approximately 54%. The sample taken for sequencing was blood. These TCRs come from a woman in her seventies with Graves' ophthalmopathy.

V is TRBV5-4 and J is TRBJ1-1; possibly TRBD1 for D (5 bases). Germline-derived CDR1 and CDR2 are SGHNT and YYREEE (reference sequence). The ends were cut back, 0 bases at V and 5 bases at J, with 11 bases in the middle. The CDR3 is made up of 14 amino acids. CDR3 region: CASSLEGRRTEAFF. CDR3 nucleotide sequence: TGTGCCAGCAGCTTGGAGGGGAGGAGGACTGAAGCTTTCTTT.

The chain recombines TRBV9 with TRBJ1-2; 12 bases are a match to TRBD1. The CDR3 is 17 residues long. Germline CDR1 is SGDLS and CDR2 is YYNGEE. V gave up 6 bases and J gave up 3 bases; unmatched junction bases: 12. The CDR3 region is CASNLNPGTGGDYGYTF. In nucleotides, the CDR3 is TGTGCCAGCAACCTGAACCCCGGGACAGGGGGCGACTATGGCTACACCTTC. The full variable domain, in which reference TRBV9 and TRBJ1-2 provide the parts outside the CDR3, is DSGVTQTPKHLITATGQRVTLRCSPRSGDLSVYWYQQSLDQGLQFLIQYYNGEERAKGNILERFSAQQFPDLHSELNLSSLELGDSALYFCASNLNPGTGGDYGYTFGSGTRLTVV.

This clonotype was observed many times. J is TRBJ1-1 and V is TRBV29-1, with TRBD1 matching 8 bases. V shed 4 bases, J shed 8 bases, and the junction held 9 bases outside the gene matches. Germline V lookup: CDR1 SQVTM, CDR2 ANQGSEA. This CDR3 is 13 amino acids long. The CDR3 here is CSVGIGQGLEAFF. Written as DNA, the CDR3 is TGCAGCGTTGGTATAGGACAGGGCCTGGAAGCTTTCTTT. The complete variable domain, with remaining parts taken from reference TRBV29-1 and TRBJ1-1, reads SAVISQKPSRDICQRGTSLTIQCQVDSQVTMMFWYRQQPGQSLTLIATANQGSEATYESGFVIDKFPISRPNLTFSTLTVSNMSPEDSSIYLCSVGIGQGLEAFFGQGTRLTVV.

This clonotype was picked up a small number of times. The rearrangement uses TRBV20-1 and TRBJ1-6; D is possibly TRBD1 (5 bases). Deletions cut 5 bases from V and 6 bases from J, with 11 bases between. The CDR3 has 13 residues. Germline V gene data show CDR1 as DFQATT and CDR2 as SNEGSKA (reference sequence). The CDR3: CSASGTSNSPLHF. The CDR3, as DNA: TGCAGTGCTTCCGGGACGTCTAATTCACCCCTCCACTTT.

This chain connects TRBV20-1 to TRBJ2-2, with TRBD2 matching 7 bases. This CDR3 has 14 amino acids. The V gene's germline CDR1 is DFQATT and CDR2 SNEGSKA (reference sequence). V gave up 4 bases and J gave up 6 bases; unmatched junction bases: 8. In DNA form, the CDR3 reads TGCAGTGCTAAGCATGTGGCGGGAGCCGGGGAGCTGTTTTTT. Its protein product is CSAKHVAGAGELFF.

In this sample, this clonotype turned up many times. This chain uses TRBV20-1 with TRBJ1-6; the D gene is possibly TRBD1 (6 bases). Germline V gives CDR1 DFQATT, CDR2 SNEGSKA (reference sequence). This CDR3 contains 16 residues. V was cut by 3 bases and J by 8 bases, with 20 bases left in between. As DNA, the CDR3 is TGCAGTGCTAGCTTACCCGGGACACGGCTAGATTCACCCCTCCACTTT. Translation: CSASLPGTRLDSPLHF.

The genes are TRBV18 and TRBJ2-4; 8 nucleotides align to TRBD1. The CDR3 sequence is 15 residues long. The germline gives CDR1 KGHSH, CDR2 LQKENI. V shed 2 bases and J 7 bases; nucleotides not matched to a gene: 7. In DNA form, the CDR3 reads TGTGCCAGCTCACCAGGGGCAGGGGGCGCGAACATTCAGTACTTC. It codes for CASSPGAGGANIQYF. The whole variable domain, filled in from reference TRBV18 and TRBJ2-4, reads NAGVMQNPRHLVRRRGQEARLRCSPMKGHSHVYWYRQLPEEGLKFMVYLQKENIIDESGMPKERFSAEFPKEGPSILRIQQVVRGDSAAYFCASSPGAGGANIQYFGAGTRLSVL.

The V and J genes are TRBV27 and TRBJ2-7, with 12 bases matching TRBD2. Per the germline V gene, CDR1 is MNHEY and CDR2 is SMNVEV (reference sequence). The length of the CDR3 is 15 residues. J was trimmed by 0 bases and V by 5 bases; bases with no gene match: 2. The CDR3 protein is CASSGLAGFSYEQYF. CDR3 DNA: TGTGCCAGCAGTGGACTAGCGGGATTCTCCTACGAGCAGTACTTC.

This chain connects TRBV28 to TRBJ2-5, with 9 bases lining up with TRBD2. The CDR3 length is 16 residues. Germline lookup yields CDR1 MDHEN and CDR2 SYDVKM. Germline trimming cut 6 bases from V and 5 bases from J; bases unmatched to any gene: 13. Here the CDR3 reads CASSPRGSGRFETQYF. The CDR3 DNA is TGTGCCAGCAGCCCCCGGGGTAGCGGGAGATTCGAGACCCAGTACTTC.

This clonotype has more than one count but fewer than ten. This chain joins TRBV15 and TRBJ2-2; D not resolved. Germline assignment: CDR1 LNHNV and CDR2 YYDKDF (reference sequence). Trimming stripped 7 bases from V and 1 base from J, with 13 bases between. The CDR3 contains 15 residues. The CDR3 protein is CATTLSPLNTGELFF. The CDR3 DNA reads TGTGCCACCACTTTATCCCCCCTGAACACCGGGGAGCTGTTTTTT.